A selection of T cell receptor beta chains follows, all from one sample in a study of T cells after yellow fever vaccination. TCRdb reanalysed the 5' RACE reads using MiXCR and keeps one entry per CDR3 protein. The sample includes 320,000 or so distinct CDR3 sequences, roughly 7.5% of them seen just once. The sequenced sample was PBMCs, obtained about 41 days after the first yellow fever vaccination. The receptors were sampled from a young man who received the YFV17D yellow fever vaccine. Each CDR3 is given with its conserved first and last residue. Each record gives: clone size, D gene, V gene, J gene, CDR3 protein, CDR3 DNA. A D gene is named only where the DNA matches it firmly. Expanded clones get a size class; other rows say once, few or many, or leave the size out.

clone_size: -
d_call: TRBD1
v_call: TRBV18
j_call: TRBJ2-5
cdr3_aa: CASSPLTGAGETQYF
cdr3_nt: TGTGCCAGCTCACCCCTGACAGGGGCAGGAGAGACCCAGTACTTC

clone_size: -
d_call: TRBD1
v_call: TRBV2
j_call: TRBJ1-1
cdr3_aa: CASSFGTGSTEAFF
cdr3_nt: TGTGCCAGCAGTTTCGGGACAGGGAGCACTGAAGCTTTCTTT

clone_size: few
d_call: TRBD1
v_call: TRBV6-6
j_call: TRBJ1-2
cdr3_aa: CASSWGAGGAYTF
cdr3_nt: TGTGCCAGCAGTTGGGGGGCAGGGGGCGCCTACACCTTC

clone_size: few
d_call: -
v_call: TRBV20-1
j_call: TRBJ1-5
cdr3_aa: CSAHVGNQPQHF
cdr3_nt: TGCAGTGCCCATGTGGGGAATCAGCCCCAGCATTTT

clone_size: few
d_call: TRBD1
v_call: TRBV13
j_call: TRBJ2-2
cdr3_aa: CASSPRGRYTGELFF
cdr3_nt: TGTGCCAGCAGCCCCAGGGGGCGGTACACCGGGGAGCTGTTTTTT

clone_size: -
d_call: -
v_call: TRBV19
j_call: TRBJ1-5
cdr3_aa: CASRRDDGGNQPQHF
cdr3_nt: TGTGCCAGTAGAAGAGACGACGGGGGGAATCAGCCCCAGCATTTT

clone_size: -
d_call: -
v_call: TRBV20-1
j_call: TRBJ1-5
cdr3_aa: CSAGRGGASNQPQHF
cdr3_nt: TGCAGTGCGGGGAGGGGGGGAGCAAGCAATCAGCCCCAGCATTTT

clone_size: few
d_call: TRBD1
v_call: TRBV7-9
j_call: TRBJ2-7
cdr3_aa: CASSPPPGQGDSEQYF
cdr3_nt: TGTGCCAGCAGCCCCCCTCCGGGACAGGGGGACTCCGAGCAGTACTTC

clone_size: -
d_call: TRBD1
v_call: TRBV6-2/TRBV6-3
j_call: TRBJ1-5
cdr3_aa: CASSLQGMSNQPQHF
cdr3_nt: TGTGCCAGCAGTTTACAGGGGATGAGCAATCAGCCCCAGCATTTT

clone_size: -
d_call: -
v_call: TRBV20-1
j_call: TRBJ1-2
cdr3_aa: CSAVGNSSYGYTF
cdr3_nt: TGCAGTGCAGTTGGGAACTCCTCCTATGGCTACACCTTC

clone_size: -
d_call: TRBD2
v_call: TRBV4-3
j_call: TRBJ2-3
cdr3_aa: CASSQESPRGGLYTQYF
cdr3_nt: TGCGCCAGCAGCCAAGAATCCCCGCGGGGGGGCTTATATACGCAGTATTTT

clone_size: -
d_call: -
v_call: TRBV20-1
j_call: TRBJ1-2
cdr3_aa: CSASGVKAAIYGYTF
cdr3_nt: TGCAGTGCTAGTGGTGTCAAAGCGGCGATTTATGGCTACACCTTC

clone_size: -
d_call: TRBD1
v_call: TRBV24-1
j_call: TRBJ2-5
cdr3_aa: CATSDGGQGDKETQYF
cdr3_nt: TGTGCCACCAGTGATGGCGGACAGGGAGATAAGGAGACCCAGTACTTC

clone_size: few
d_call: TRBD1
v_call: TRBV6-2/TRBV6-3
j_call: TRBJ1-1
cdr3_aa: CASSKRQGTMNTEAFF
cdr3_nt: TGTGCCAGCAGTAAAAGACAGGGGACCATGAACACTGAAGCTTTCTTT

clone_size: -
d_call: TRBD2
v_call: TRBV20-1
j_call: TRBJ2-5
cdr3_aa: CRAASGGQETQYF
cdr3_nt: TGCAGAGCCGCATCGGGGGGGCAGGAGACCCAGTACTTC

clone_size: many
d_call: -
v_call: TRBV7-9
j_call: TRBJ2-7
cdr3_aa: CASSPRDEQYF
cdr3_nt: TGTGCCAGCAGCCCCCGGGACGAGCAGTACTTC

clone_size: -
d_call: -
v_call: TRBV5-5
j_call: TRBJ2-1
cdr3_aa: CASSYYGTEGGNEQFF
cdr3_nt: TGTGCCAGCAGCTATTACGGGACCGAGGGGGGCAATGAGCAGTTCTTC

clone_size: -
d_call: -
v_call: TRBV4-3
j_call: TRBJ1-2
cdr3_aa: CASSQDRGLGGYTF
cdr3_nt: TGCGCCAGCAGCCAAGATCGGGGTTTGGGTGGCTACACCTTC

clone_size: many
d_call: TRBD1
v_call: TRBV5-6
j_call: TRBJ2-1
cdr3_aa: CASSFRDRGRNEQFF
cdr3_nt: TGTGCCAGCAGCTTCCGGGACAGGGGGCGAAATGAGCAGTTCTTC

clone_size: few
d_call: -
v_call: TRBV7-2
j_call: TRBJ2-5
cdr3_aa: CASSRRTGRQGETQYF
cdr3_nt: TGTGCCAGCAGCCGCAGAACAGGGAGGCAGGGAGAGACCCAGTACTTC

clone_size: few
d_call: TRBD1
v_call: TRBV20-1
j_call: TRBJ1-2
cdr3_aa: CSASARGENGYTF
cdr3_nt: TGCAGTGCTAGCGCCAGGGGGGAGAATGGCTACACCTTC

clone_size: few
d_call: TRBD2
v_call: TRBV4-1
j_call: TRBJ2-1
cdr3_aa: CASSQYGLAGKFF
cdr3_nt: TGCGCCAGCAGCCAATACGGGCTAGCGGGGAAGTTCTTC

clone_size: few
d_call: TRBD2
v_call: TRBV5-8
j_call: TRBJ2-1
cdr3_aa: CASSWGTSGGPMDEQFF
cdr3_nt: TGTGCCAGCAGCTGGGGGACTAGCGGGGGGCCGATGGATGAGCAGTTCTTC

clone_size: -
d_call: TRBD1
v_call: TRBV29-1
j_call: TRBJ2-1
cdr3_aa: CSAVAGQGGDEQFF
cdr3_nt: TGCAGCGCCGTAGCGGGACAGGGGGGCGATGAGCAGTTCTTC

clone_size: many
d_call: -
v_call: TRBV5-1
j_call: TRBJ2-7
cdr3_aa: CASRGSSYEQYF
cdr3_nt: TGCGCCAGCAGGGGGTCCTCCTACGAGCAGTACTTC

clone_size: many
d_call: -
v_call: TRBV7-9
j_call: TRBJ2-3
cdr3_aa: CASSHGADTQYF
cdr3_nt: TGTGCCAGCAGCCACGGGGCGGATACGCAGTATTTT

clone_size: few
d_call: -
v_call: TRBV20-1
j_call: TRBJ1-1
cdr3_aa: CSVTTGIAHTEAFF
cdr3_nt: TGCAGTGTTACGACAGGTATTGCGCACACTGAAGCTTTCTTT

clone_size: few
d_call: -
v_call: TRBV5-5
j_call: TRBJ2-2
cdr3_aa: CASNVGGELFF
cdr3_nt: TGTGCCAGCAATGTGGGCGGGGAGCTGTTTTTT

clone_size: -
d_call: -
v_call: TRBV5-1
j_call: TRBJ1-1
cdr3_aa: CASRSTTGLAFF
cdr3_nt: TGCGCCAGCAGGTCGACCACAGGGTTGGCTTTCTTT

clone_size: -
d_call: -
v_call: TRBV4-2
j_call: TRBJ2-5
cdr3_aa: CASSQGPIVETQYF
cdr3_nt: TGTGCCAGCAGCCAAGGGCCGATCGTTGAGACCCAGTACTTC

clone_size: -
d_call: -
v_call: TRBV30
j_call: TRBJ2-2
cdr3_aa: CAWSSRTANTGELFF
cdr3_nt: TGTGCCTGGAGTTCCCGGACAGCGAACACCGGGGAGCTGTTTTTT

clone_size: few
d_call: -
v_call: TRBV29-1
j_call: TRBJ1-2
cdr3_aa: CSAEGRLRGYTF
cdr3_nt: TGCAGCGCCGAAGGCCGCCTGAGAGGCTACACCTTC

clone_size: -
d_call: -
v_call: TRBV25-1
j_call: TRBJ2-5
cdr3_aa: CASSDPGQSQETQYF
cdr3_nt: TGTGCCAGCAGTGATCCCGGGCAGAGCCAAGAGACCCAGTACTTC

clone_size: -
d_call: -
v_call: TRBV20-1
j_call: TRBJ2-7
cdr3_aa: CSARDQDIRQYF
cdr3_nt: TGCAGTGCTAGAGATCAAGACATACGGCAGTACTTC

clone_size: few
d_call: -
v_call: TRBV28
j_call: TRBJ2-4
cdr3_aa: CASSFGAENIQYF
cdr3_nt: TGTGCCAGCTCTTTCGGGGCTGAAAACATTCAGTACTTC

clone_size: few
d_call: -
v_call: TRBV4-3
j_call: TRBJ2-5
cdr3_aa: CASSQDWRGETQYF
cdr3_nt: TGCGCCAGCAGCCAAGACTGGAGGGGAGAGACCCAGTACTTC

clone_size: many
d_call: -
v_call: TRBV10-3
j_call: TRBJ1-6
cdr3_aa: CAISVGAAYNSPLHF
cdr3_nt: TGTGCCATCAGTGTGGGGGCCGCGTATAATTCACCCCTCCACTTT

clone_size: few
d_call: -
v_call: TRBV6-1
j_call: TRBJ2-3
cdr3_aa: CASSPQSPVTDTQYF
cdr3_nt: TGTGCCAGCAGCCCACAGTCCCCGGTCACAGATACGCAGTATTTT

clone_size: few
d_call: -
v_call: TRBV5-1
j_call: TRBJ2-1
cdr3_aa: CASSWEDGYTTQFF
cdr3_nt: TGCGCCAGCAGCTGGGAGGACGGGTATACAACGCAGTTCTTC

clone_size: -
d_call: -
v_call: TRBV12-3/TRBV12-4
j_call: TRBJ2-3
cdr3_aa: CASRMGGPDTQYF
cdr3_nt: TGTGCCAGCAGAATGGGGGGTCCAGATACGCAGTATTTT

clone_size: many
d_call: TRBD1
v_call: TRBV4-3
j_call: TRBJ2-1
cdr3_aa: CASSQGTGEYNEQFF
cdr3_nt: TGCGCCAGCAGCCAAGGGACAGGGGAGTACAATGAGCAGTTCTTC

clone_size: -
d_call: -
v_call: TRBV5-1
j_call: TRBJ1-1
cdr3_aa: CASSFGGGGNTEAFF
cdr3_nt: TGCGCCAGCAGCTTCGGGGGGGGCGGAAACACTGAAGCTTTCTTT

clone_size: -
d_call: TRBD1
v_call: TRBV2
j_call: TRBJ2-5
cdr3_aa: CASPRTGLSTQYF
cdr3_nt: TGTGCCAGCCCTCGGACAGGGCTTTCGACCCAGTACTTC

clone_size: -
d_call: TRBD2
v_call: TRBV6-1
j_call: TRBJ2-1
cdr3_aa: CASSLDGGIYNEQFF
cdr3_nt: TGTGCCAGCAGTCTAGACGGGGGGATCTACAATGAGCAGTTCTTC

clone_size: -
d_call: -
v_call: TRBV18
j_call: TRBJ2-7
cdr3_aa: CASSPYPRHMGTYEQYF
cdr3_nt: TGTGCCAGCTCACCATACCCTCGGCATATGGGTACCTACGAGCAGTACTTC

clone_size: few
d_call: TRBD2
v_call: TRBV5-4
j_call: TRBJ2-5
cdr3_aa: CASSPGLAGGYQETQYF
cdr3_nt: TGTGCCAGCAGCCCGGGACTAGCGGGGGGGTACCAAGAGACCCAGTACTTC

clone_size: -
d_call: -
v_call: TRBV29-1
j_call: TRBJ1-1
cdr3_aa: CSVVGQGITEAFF
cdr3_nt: TGCAGCGTTGTAGGTCAGGGAATCACTGAAGCTTTCTTT

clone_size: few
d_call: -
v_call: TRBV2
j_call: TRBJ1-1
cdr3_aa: CASSVEAVGTEAFF
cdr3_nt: TGTGCCAGCAGTGTTGAGGCGGTGGGGACTGAAGCTTTCTTT